This TCR beta chain was observed in a study of blood T cell repertoires in COVID-19. The wider study: Samples of COVID-19 (acute and convalescent) were obtained from the United States, Italy and Spain.

This study enrolled people aged about 18 to 100 from about two dozen US geographic areas. Participant reports of clinical history set cohort assignment. The data were produced by immunoSEQ multiplex PCR, yet TCRdb's version contains in-frame clones alone and is incomplete. The sample has about 320,000 clones; about nine tenths are singletons. V lost 6 bases to trimming and J lost 8 bases, with 15 bases between them. This CDR3 contains 12 residues. Germline-derived CDR1 and CDR2 are SQVTM and ANQGSEA. The sequencing input was PBMCs or T cells enriched from blood (not recorded which). This receptor was taken from a man in his sixties who had recovered from COVID-19. The genes are TRBV29-1 and TRBJ2-3; D is perhaps TRBD2 (5 bases). The CDR3 region is CSVADPAGTQYF. The DNA of the CDR3 is TGCAGCGTCGCCGACCCGGCGGGTACGCAGTATTTT.